This T cell receptor beta chain was sequenced during a study of CD8 T cells in ankylosing spondylitis. Study-wide points: Disease-linked clones bore a CD8+ phenotype, appearing relatively rarely in peripheral blood. A motif of roughly eight highly homologous TCR beta variants was seen as apparently characteristic of ankylosing spondylitis blood. Clones linked to disease were reported to show significant enrichment in matched ankylosing spondylitis synovial fluid.

For this clonotype: Its cognate antigen is unknown.

Between the trimmed V and J ends, which lost 3 bases and 8 bases, there was a span of 14 bases. The CDR3 consists of 14 residues. Germline values: CDR1 MDHEN, CDR2 SYDVKM. Quantitative 5'-RACE with molecular barcodes was used to make the TCR beta libraries. Via MiXCR, TCRdb re-called the 5' RACE reads, giving one row per CDR3 protein. The table has 450,000 to 550,000 distinct CDR3 sequences, 5.3% seen once; the top ten hold 3.5%. The J gene is TRBJ2-4, the V gene TRBV28, with D tentatively TRBD1 (6 bases). The sequence was obtained from a male donor with ankylosing spondylitis. What was sequenced was blood, either unsorted or a sorted T cell fraction (not recorded which). The CDR3 region is CASSFSQGRDIQYF. The CDR3 nucleotides are TGTGCCAGCAGTTTTTCACAGGGAAGGGACATTCAGTACTTC.